What follows are 26 T cell receptor beta chains derived from one specimen sequenced in a study of T cell repertoires in cytomegalovirus infection (dated by TCRdb to about 2019). No antigen is known for these receptors. This specimen's treatment or condition label, per the study, means: in vitro stimulation with specific CMV peptide epitopes to enrich CMV-specific T cells. Sequenced on an Illumina HiSeq 1500. TCRdb trimmed public reads at Q25 via fastp, called clones via MiXCR and kept in-frame beta chains. Each CDR3 protein gets just one entry, which takes the most common genes and DNA from the rows behind it. The sample data list approximately 910,000 distinct CDR3 sequences, and roughly a third of these were observed just once. The ten largest account for around an eighth of the sample. Sequenced material: cultured CD8+ T cells from PBMCs, taken from culture after CMV antigen stimulation. All receptors come from a human donor in good health (CMV status not recorded). Some clones in this sample may be carry-over from other donors' samples.

Remarks on this clonotype: An end of the junction differs from the germline gene, which may be a read error. The rearrangement uses TRBV5-3 and TRBJ2-1; D gene unclear. TRBV5-3 is placed among ORFs of uncertain function. This CDR3 comprises 12 residues. CDR3 residues: CASSFYHNEQFF. CDR3 coding DNA: TGTGCCAGCAGCTTTTATCACAATGAGCAGTTCTTC.

This clonotype was counted only a few times. V is TRBV19 and J is TRBJ2-1; maybe TRBD1 (5 bases). The CDR3 has 14 residues. The germline gives CDR1 LNHDA, CDR2 SQIVND (reference sequence). The V end lost 2 bases, the J end lost 5 bases, and 10 bases lay between the germline ends. The CDR3 sequence is CASSIWGAHNEQFF. CDR3 DNA: TGTGCCAGTAGTATATGGGGCGCCCACAATGAGCAGTTCTTC.

The CDR3 here is CAIREQGHTEAFF. DNA of the CDR3: TGTGCCATCAGGGAACAGGGTCACACTGAAGCTTTCTTT. V usage is TRBV10-3 and J usage is TRBJ1-1; possibly TRBD1 for D (6 bases). V shed 6 bases and J shed 3 bases, with 11 bases lying between them. The CDR3 extends over 13 amino acids. Per the germline V gene, CDR1 is ENHRY and CDR2 is SYGVKD.

The chain recombines TRBV15 with TRBJ2-3; D gene ambiguous. Germline loops: CDR1 LNHNV, CDR2 YYDKDF (reference sequence). There are 13 residues in the CDR3. V was trimmed by 3 bases and J by 3 bases, leaving 7 bases between them. CDR3 coding DNA: TGTGCCACCAGCAGCAAGAGGACAGATACGCAGTATTTT. It codes for CATSSKRTDTQYF.

This clonotype was picked up a small number of times. The chain is built from TRBV6-6 and TRBJ2-5; 8 bases agree with TRBD1. The trim removed 5 bases at V and 1 base at J, leaving 9 bases unmatched. The CDR3 consists of 16 residues. Germline CDR1 reads MNHNY; CDR2 reads SVGAGI (reference sequence). This CDR3 reads CASSPYGQGPQETQYF. CDR3 bases: TGTGCCAGCAGTCCGTACGGACAGGGACCCCAAGAGACCCAGTACTTC.

In this sample, this clonotype turned up a few times. The chain has TRBV20-1 and TRBJ1-1; no clear D. Trimming removed 3 bases from V and 0 bases from J, with 11 bases in between. This CDR3 region has 14 residues. Looked up from germline, CDR1 is DFQATT and CDR2 is SNEGSKA (reference sequence). CDR3: CSARVEGMNTEAFF. The DNA of the CDR3 is TGCAGTGCTAGGGTGGAGGGAATGAACACTGAAGCTTTCTTT.

This rearrangement joins TRBV6-6 to TRBJ1-1; possible D gene TRBD1, 5 bases. The CDR3 has 13 amino acids. Germline-derived CDR1 and CDR2 are MNHNY and SVGAGI (reference sequence). V was pared by 2 bases and J by 3 bases, with 7 bases between. CDR3 region: CASSYVRDTEAFF. DNA for the CDR3: TGTGCCAGCAGTTACGTCAGGGACACTGAAGCTTTCTTT.

This rearrangement joins TRBV29-1 to TRBJ2-1; D gene unclear. The CDR3 consists of 12 residues. V lost 6 bases, J lost 9 bases, and 15 bases lay in between. Germline V CDR1 and CDR2: SQVTM, ANQGSEA. The CDR3 DNA reads as TGCAGCGTGGGCTCCGGTTTGGGTGAGCAGTTCTTC. This gives the protein CSVGSGLGEQFF.

V gene TRBV4-1 combines with J gene TRBJ2-5; D is ambiguous. The CDR3 is 12 residues long. Germline V gene lookup returns CDR1 MGHRA and CDR2 YSYEKL. Deletions cut 0 bases from V and 7 bases from J, with 6 bases between. CDR3 in amino acids: CASSQDWGTQYF. The CDR3, as DNA: TGCGCCAGCAGCCAAGATTGGGGGACCCAGTACTTC.

This clonotype occurred a few times. The V gene is TRBV20-1, the J gene TRBJ2-1; 8 bases match TRBD2. CDR1 DFQATT and CDR2 SNEGSKA come from the germline V gene (reference sequence). V shed 6 bases, J shed 6 bases, and the junction held 4 bases outside the gene matches. The CDR3 is made up of 12 amino acids. The CDR3 coding sequence is TGCAGTGCCGTCAGCGGGGGCAATGAGCAGTTCTTC. It specifies CSAVSGGNEQFF.

This clonotype was detected only a few times. The chain has TRBV7-9 and TRBJ2-5; D call uncertain. Trimming cost V 5 bases and J 5 bases, with 15 bases left between them. CDR1 and CDR2 from the germline V gene are SEHNR and FQNEAQ (reference sequence). This CDR3 comprises 14 residues. CDR3 bases: TGTGCCAGCAGCCCACCAGCAGGAAGGGAGACCCAGTACTTC. Its translation: CASSPPAGRETQYF.

To note about this clonotype: Possible read error: a much larger clone is one base away. Without the conserved terminal phenylalanine or tryptophan, this CDR3 likely stems from a read error. The CDR3 loop reads CASSLVGGETDTQYY. CDR3 DNA: TGTGCCAGCAGCTTAGTGGGCGGAGAAACAGATACGCAGTATTAT. V is TRBV7-4 and J is TRBJ2-3; D is undetermined. In germline, CDR1 is SGHVT, CDR2 SQSDAQ. V was trimmed by 1 base and J by 3 bases, leaving 11 bases between them. The CDR3 covers 15 residues.

The V and J genes are TRBV5-8 and TRBJ1-5, with D possibly matching TRBD1 (5 bases). The CDR3 consists of 16 residues. Germline V gives CDR1 SGHTS, CDR2 YDEGEE. V lost 2 bases and J 1 base, leaving 13 bases between the germline ends. CDR3 sequence: CASSLRGVRSNQPQHF. The DNA for the CDR3 is TGTGCCAGCAGCTTACGAGGGGTGAGGAGCAATCAGCCCCAGCATTTT. Full variable domain (missing parts from reference TRBV5-8 and TRBJ1-5): EAGVTQSPTHLIKTRGQQATLRCSPISGHTSVYWYQQALGLGLQFLLWYDEGEERNRGNFPPRFSGRQFPNYSSELNVNALELEDSALYLCASSLRGVRSNQPQHFGDGTRLSIL.

This clonotype was observed a few times. This sequence joins TRBV11-2 and TRBJ2-2, with a possible D match to TRBD2 (5 bases). This CDR3 contains 16 residues. Germline CDR1 and CDR2: SGHAT and FQNNGV. Trimming shortened V by 5 bases and J by 3 bases, and 16 bases separated the two germline ends. As DNA, the CDR3 is TGTGCCAGCAGCCTCTCTGAGAGGGTTTACACCGGGGAGCTGTTTTTT. This translates into CASSLSERVYTGELFF.

This chain connects TRBV6-2 or TRBV6-3 to TRBJ2-3; 12 bases map to TRBD2. V lost 4 bases and J lost 0; bases outside the gene matches: 8. Germline lookup yields CDR1 MNHEY and CDR2 SVGEGT. This CDR3 has 18 amino acids. This CDR3 is CASSSSSGGAFSTDTQYF. CDR3 nucleotide sequence: TGTGCCAGCAGTTCCTCTAGCGGGGGGGCCTTTAGCACAGATACGCAGTATTTT.

The chain is built from TRBV27 and TRBJ1-2; weak D call: TRBD1 (5 bases). Germline V gene data show CDR1 as MNHEY and CDR2 as SMNVEV (reference sequence). The V and J ends lost 5 bases and 9 bases respectively, with 28 bases between them. The CDR3 runs 17 residues. The CDR3 protein is CASSTQRPGPGGESYTF. The DNA of the CDR3 is TGTGCCAGCAGTACCCAGAGACCGGGACCGGGGGGTGAGAGCTACACCTTC.

There are a few counts of this clonotype. The V call is TRBV19, the J call TRBJ1-2, with D possibly TRBD1 on 5 matching bases. CDR1 is LNHDA, CDR2 SQIVND, per germline (reference sequence). This CDR3 region has 13 residues. V gave up 4 bases and J gave up 2 bases, with 8 bases separating them. In nucleotides, the CDR3 is TGTGCCAGTAGTAAGCAGGGAAACTATGGCTACACCTTC. It is translated as CASSKQGNYGYTF.

This clonotype was seen only a few times. The chain employs TRBV12-3 or TRBV12-4 and TRBJ2-2; 7 bases match TRBD2. The J segment lost 5 bases and the V segment lost 2 bases, leaving 5 bases of the junction unmatched. The CDR3 length is 15 residues. The chain's CDR3 is CASSLFQRGTGELFF. For the CDR3, the DNA is TGTGCCAGCAGTTTATTCCAGCGGGGAACCGGGGAGCTGTTTTTT.

The rearrangement links TRBV7-9 to TRBJ2-2, with TRBD1 as a possible D gene (5 bases). Germline V lookup: CDR1 SEHNR, CDR2 FQNEAQ (reference sequence). The CDR3 runs to 14 residues. V was shortened by 4 bases and J by 2 bases, with 8 bases between the two germline ends. The CDR3 sequence: CASSSQENTGELFF. The CDR3 region has the DNA TGTGCCAGCAGCTCACAGGAAAACACCGGGGAGCTGTTTTTT.

This clonotype was detected only a few times. This chain uses TRBV27 with TRBJ1-3; possibly TRBD1 for D (6 bases). CDR3 length: 15 amino acids. V was clipped by 2 bases and J by 8 bases, with 16 bases between them. Germline V gene lookup returns CDR1 MNHEY and CDR2 SMNVEV (reference sequence). CDR3 amino acids: CASSLTGTKGDTIYF. The CDR3 bases are TGTGCCAGCAGTTTAACAGGGACTAAGGGAGACACCATATATTTT.

This clonotype was counted only a few times. This chain uses TRBV27 with TRBJ1-1; the D is unclear. The CDR3 covers 11 residues. V was trimmed by 5 bases and J by 4 bases, leaving 5 bases between them. Germline values: CDR1 MNHEY, CDR2 SMNVEV (reference sequence). Here the CDR3 DNA reads TGTGCCAGCAGTACAACCACTGAAGCTTTCTTT. It codes for CASSTTTEAFF.

CDR3 DNA sequence: TGTGCCAGCAGCAGGGGGCTTGGCAATCAGCCCCAGCATTTT. Encoded protein: CASSRGLGNQPQHF. The chain has TRBV27 and TRBJ1-5, with 8 bases identical to TRBD1. CDR1 is MNHEY and CDR2 is SMNVEV in the germline V gene (reference sequence). V was clipped by 6 bases and J by 2 bases; unmatched bases: 3. The CDR3 is 14 amino acids.

This clonotype was counted a single time. V is TRBV6-5 and J is TRBJ1-5; D is perhaps TRBD1 (5 bases). The CDR3 is made up of 13 amino acids. V lost 10 bases to trimming and J lost 0 bases, with 10 bases between them. CDR1 is MNHEY and CDR2 is SVGAGI in the germline V gene. The CDR3 bases are TGTGCCACAGGGACGTCTAGCAATCAGCCCCAGCATTTT. Protein sequence: CATGTSSNQPQHF.

For this clonotype: A much more abundant neighbour one base away suggests this may be a read error. The chain is built from TRBV6-2 or TRBV6-3 and TRBJ2-4; TRBD1 matches at 7 bases. The CDR3 contains 14 residues. V gave up 6 bases and J gave up 3 bases; unmatched junction bases: 5. From germline, CDR1 is MNHEY and CDR2 SVGEGT. The CDR3 DNA is TGTGCCAGCAGCCAGACAGGGTTCAAAAACATTCAGTACTTC. It is translated as CASSQTGFKNIQYF.

This clonotype was recorded many times. The chain couples TRBV7-2 to TRBJ2-5, with 11 bases identical to TRBD2. The germline gives CDR1 SGHTA, CDR2 FQGNSA. The CDR3 totals 17 residues. The V gene end was trimmed by 5 bases and the J gene end by 0 bases; junction bases not matched to a gene: 8. Written as DNA, the CDR3 is TGTGCCAGCAGCACCGTAGCGGGGGGGGGGTACCAAGAGACCCAGTACTTC. Residues: CASSTVAGGGYQETQYF.

The genes are TRBV20-1 and TRBJ1-5; D is possibly TRBD1 (6 bases). Trimming left V 1 base short and J 3 bases short, with 19 bases between. CDR3 length equals 17 residues. Per the germline V gene, CDR1 is DFQATT and CDR2 is SNEGSKA (reference sequence). CDR3 residues: CSARAKGGEVANQPQHF. CDR3 in DNA: TGCAGTGCTAGAGCGAAGGGGGGGGAGGTGGCCAATCAGCCCCAGCATTTT.